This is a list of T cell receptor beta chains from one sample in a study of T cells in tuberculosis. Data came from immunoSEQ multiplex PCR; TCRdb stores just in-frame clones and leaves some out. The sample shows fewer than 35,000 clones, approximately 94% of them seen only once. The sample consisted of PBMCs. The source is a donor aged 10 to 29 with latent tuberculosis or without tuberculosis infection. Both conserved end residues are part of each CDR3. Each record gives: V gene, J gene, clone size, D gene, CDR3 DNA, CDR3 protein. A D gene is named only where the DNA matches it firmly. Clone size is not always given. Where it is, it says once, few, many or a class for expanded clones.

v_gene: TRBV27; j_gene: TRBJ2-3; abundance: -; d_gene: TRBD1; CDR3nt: TGTGCCAGCAGTTGGGACAGGAGATACACAGATACGCAGTATTTT; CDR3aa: CASSWDRRYTDTQYF
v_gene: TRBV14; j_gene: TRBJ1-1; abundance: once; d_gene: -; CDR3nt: TGTGCCAGCAGCCGCCAAGTAGGGGTTGGCACTGAAGCTTTCTTT; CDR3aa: CASSRQVGVGTEAFF
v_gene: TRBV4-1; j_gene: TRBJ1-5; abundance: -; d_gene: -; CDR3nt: TGCGCCAGCAGCCAACAGAATAGCAATCAGCCCCAGCATTTT; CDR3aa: CASSQQNSNQPQHF
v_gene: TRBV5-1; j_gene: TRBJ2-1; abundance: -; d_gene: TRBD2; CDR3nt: TGCGCCAGCAGCTTGGCCGGGAGGGGTGAGCAGTTCTTC; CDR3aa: CASSLAGRGEQFF
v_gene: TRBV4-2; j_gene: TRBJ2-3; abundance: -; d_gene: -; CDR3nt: TGTGCCAGCAGCCAGGCCTCGGGCCGGGACATCACAGATACGCAGTATTTT; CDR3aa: CASSQASGRDITDTQYF
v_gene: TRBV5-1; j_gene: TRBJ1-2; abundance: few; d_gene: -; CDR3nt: TGCGCCAGCAGCTTTTGTCAGGGCCCTTCCGACACCCGATGCTATGGCTACACCTTC; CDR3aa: CASSFCQGPSDTRCYGYTF
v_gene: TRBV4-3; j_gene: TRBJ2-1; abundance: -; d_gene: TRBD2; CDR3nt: TGCGCCAGCAGCCTGTCCGGGACTAGCGGGAGGGGTTTAGTAGGTGAGCAGTTCTTC; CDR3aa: CASSLSGTSGRGLVGEQFF
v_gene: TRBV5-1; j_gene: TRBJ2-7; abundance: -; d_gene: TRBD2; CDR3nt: TGCGCCAGCAGCAGGGGACTAGCGGGATGGTACGAGCAGTACTTC; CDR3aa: CASSRGLAGWYEQYF
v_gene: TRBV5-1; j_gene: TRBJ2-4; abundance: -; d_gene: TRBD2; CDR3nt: TGCGCCAGGGGGTCCACCGGGACTAGCGCTCCCCGAGGGGCCAAAAACATTCAGTACTTC; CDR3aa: CARGSTGTSAPRGAKNIQYF
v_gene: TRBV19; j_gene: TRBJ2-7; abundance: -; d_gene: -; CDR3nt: TGTGCCAGTAGTAAGACACCCTACGAGCAGTACTTC; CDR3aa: CASSKTPYEQYF
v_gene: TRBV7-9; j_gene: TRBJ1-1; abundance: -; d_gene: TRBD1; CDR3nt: TGTGCCAGCAGCCCTTCAACAGGGGGCACTGAAGCTTTCTTT; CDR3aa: CASSPSTGGTEAFF
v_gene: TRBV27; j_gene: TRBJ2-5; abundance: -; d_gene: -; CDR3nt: TGTGCCAGCAATCCAACAGGGAGTGAGACCCAGTACTTC; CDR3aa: CASNPTGSETQYF
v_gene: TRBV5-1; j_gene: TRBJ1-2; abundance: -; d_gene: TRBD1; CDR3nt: TGCGCCAGCAGCTTAGAATTGGGACAGGTCTATGGCTACACCTTC; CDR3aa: CASSLELGQVYGYTF
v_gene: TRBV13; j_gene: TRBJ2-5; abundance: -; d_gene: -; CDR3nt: TGTGCCAGCAGCCTACGTCTCGCGGGTAAAGAGACCCAGTACTTC; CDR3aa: CASSLRLAGKETQYF
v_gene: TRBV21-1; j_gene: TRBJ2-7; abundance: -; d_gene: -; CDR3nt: TGTGCCAGCAGCCTCACCCGGGACAACTCCTACGAGCAGTACTTC; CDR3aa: CASSLTRDNSYEQYF
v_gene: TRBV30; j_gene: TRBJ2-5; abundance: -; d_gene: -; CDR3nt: TGTGCCTGGTCGGAGGTGGCGAAAGAGACCCAGTACTTC; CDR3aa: CAWSEVAKETQYF
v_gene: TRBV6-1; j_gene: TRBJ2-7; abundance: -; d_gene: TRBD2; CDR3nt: TGTGCCAGCATTCTAGCGGGAGACTACGAGCAGTACTTC; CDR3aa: CASILAGDYEQYF
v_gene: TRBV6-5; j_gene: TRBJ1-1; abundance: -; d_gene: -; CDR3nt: TGTGCCAGCAGCCGGACACGGACTGAAGCTTTCTTT; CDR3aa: CASSRTRTEAFF
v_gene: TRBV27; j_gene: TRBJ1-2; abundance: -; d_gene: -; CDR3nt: TGTGCCAGCAGTTCAAGCCCAAGACTGAATGGCTACACCTTC; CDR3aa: CASSSSPRLNGYTF
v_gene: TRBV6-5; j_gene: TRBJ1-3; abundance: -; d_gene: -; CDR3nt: TGTGCCAGCAGTTCTCTGCGTCCCCGTCAAAACACCATATATTTT; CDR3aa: CASSSLRPRQNTIYF
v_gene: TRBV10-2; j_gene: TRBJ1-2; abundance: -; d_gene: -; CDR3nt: TGCGCCAGCAGTGAGCCAGACAGAGACTACACCTTC; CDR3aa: CASSEPDRDYTF
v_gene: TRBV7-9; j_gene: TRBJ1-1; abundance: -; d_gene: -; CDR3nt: TGTGCCAGCAGCTTCTCACAGGGATCGAACACTGAAGCTTTCTTT; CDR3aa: CASSFSQGSNTEAFF
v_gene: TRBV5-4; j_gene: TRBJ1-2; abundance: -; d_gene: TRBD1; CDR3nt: TGTGCCAGCAGCTTGGACAGACGACAGGGGCGCTATGGCTACACCTTC; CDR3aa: CASSLDRRQGRYGYTF
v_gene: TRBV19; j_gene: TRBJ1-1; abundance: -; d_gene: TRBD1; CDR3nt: TGTGCCAGTAGTATAGACTATTCCGGGACAGGGATGAACACTGAAGCTTTCTTT; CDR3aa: CASSIDYSGTGMNTEAFF
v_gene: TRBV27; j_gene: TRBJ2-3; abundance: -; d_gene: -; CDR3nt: TGTGCCAGCAGTCTAATTCTGGGGCTTGGCACAGATACGCAGTATTTT; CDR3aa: CASSLILGLGTDTQYF
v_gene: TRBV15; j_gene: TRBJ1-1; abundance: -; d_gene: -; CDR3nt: TGTGCCACCAGCCGAATCCCTTTGGGGCTGAACACTGAAGCTTTCTTT; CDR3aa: CATSRIPLGLNTEAFF
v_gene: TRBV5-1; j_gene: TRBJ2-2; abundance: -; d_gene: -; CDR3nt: TGCGCCAGCAGCTTATTGGGGGCCCCCACCGGGGAGCTGTTTTTT; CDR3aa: CASSLLGAPTGELFF
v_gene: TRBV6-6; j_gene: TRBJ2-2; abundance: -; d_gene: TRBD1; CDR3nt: TGTGCCAGCGAAAATCGGACAGGGGCAACCGGGGAGCTGTTTTTT; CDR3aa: CASENRTGATGELFF
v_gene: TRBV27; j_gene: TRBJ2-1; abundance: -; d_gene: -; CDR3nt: TGTGCCAGCAAGGAGGCTCGGGGGGAGCAGTTCTTC; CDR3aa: CASKEARGEQFF